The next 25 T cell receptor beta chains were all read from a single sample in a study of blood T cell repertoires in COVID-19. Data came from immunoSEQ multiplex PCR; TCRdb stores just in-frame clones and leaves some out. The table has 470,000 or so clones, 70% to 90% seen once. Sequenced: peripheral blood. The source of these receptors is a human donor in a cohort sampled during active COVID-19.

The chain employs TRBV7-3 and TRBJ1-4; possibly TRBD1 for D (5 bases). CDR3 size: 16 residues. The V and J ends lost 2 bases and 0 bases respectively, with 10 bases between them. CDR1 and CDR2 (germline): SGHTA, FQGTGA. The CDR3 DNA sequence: TGTGCCAGCAGCTTACTTGGGGGGGCAACTAATGAAAAACTGTTTTTT. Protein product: CASSLLGGATNEKLFF.

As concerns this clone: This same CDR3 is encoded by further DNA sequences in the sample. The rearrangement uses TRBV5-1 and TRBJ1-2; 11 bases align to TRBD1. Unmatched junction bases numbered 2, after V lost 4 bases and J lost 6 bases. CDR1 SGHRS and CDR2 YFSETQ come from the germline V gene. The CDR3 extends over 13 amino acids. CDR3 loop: CASSTGQGDGYTF. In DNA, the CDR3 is TGCGCCAGCAGCACGGGACAGGGGGATGGCTACACCTTC.

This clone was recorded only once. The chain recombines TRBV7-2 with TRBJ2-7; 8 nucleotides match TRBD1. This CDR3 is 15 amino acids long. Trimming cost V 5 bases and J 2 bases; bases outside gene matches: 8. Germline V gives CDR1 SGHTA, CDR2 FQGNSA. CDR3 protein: CASSPDARGPYEQYF. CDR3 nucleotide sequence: TGTGCCAGCAGCCCCGATGCCAGGGGGCCCTACGAGCAGTACTTC.

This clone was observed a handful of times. The CDR3 region has the DNA TGCGCCAGCAGCCAAGGAGAAGGGGACTGGGGGAAGGTTACGCAGTATTTT. Protein sequence: CASSQGEGDWGKVTQYF. The rearrangement joins TRBV4-3 to TRBJ2-3; weak D call: TRBD2 (6 bases). The CDR3 is 17 amino acids. V dropped 1 base and J dropped 8 bases, with 22 bases sitting between them. From germline, CDR1 is LGHNA and CDR2 YSLEER.

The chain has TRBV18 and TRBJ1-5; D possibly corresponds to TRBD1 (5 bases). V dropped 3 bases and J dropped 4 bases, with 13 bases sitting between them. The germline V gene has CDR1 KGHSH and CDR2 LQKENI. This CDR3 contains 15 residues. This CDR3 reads CASSPTTDLNQPQHF. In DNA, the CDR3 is TGTGCCAGCTCACCTACGACAGATTTAAATCAGCCCCAGCATTTT.

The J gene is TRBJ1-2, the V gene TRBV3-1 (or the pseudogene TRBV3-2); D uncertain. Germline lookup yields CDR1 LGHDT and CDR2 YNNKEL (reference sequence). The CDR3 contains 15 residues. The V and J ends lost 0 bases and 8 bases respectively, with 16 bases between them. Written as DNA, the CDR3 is TGTGCCAGCAGCCAAGACCTCTGGCGAGGGCAGGGCTACACCTTC. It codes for CASSQDLWRGQGYTF.

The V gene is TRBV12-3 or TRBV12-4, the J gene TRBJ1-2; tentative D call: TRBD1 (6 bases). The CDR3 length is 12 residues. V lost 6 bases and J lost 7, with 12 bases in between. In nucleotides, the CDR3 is TGTGCCAGCAGCAAAACAGGGTTTGGCTACACCTTC. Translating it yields CASSKTGFGYTF.

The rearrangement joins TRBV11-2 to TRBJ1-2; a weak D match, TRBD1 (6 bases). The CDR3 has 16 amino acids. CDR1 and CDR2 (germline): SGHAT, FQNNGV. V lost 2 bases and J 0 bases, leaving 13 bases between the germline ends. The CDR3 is CASSLNQGLANYGYTF. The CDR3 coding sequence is TGTGCCAGCAGCTTAAATCAGGGGTTAGCTAACTATGGCTACACCTTC.

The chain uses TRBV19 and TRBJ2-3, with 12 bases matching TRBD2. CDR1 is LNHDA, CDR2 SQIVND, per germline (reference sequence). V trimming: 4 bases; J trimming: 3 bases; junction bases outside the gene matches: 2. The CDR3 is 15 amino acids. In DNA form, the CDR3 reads TGTGCCAGTAGTACCGGGACTAGCGGGACAGATACGCAGTATTTT. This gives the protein CASSTGTSGTDTQYF.

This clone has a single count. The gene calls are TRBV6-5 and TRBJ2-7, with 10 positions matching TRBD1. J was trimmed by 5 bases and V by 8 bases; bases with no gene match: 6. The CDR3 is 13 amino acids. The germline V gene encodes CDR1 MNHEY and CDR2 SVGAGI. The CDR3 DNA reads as TGTGCCAGCCTGGGACAGGGGACACACGAGCAGTACTTC. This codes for CASLGQGTHEQYF.

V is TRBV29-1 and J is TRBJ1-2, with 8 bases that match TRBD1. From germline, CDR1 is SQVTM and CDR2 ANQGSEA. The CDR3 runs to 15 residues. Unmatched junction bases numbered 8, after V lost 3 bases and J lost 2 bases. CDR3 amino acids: CSVEELDRENYGYTF. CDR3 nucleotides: TGCAGCGTTGAGGAATTGGACAGGGAGAACTATGGCTACACCTTC. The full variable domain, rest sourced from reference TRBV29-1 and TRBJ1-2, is SAVISQKPSRDICQRGTSLTIQCQVDSQVTMMFWYRQQPGQSLTLIATANQGSEATYESGFVIDKFPISRPNLTFSTLTVSNMSPEDSSIYLCSVEELDRENYGYTFGSGTRLTVV.

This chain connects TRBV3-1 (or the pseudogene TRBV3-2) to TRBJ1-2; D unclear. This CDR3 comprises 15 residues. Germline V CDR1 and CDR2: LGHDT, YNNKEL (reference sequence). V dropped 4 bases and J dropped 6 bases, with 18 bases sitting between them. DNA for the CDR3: TGTGCCAGCAGCCCCCTAGCGGCAGAGGGAAATGGCTACACCTTC. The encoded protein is CASSPLAAEGNGYTF.

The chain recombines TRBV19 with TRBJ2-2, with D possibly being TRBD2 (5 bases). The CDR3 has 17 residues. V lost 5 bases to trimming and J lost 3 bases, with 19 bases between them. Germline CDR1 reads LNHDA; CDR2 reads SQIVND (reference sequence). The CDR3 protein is CASSPRPGSFDTGELFF. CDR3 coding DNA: TGTGCCAGTAGTCCGCGTCCGGGGAGTTTCGACACCGGGGAGCTGTTTTTT.

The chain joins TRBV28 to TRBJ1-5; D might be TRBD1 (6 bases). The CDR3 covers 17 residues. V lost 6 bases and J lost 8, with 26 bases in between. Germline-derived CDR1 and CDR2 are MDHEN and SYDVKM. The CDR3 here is CASRSGTPLPILEPQHF. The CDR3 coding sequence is TGTGCCAGCAGATCCGGGACACCGCTTCCAATCTTAGAGCCCCAGCATTTT.

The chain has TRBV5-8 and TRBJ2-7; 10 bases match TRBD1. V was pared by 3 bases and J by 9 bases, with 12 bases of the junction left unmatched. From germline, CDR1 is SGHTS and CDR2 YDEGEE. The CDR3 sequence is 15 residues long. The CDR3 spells CASSSTRDRGIWQYF. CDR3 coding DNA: TGTGCCAGCAGCTCTACCCGGGACAGGGGAATCTGGCAGTACTTC. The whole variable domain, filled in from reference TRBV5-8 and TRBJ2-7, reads EAGVTQSPTHLIKTRGQQATLRCSPISGHTSVYWYQQALGLGLQFLLWYDEGEERNRGNFPPRFSGRQFPNYSSELNVNALELEDSALYLCASSSTRDRGIWQYFGPGTRLTVT.

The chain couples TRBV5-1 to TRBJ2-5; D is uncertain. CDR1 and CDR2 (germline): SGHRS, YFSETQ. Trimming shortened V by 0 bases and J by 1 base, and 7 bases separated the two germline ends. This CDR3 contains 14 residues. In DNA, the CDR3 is TGCGCCAGCAGCTTGGGAGCGCTCCAAGAGACCCAGTACTTC. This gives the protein CASSLGALQETQYF.

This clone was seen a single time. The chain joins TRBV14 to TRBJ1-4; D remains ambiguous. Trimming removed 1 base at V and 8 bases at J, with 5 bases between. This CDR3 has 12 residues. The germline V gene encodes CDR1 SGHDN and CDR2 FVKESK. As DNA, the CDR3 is TGTGCCAGCAGCCAAGTGTCGGAAAAACTGTTTTTT. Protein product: CASSQVSEKLFF.

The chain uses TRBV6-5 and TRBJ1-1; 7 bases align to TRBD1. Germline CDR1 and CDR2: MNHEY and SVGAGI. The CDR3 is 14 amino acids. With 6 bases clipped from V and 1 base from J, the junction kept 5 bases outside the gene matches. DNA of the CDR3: TGTGCCAGCAGCAGGACAGGACCGAACACTGAAGCTTTCTTT. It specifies CASSRTGPNTEAFF.

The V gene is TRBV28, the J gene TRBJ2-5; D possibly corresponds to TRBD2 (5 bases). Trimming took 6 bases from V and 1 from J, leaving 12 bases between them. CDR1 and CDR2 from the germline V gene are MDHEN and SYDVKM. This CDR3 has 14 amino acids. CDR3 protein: CASRPSGGQETQYF. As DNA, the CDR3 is TGTGCCAGCAGGCCCAGCGGAGGCCAAGAGACCCAGTACTTC. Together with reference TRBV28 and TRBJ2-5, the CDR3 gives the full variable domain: DVKVTQSSRYLVKRTGEKVFLECVQDMDHENMFWYRQDPGLGLRLIYFSYDVKMKEKGDIPEGYSVSREKKERFSLILESASTNQTSMYLCASRPSGGQETQYFGPGTRLLVL.

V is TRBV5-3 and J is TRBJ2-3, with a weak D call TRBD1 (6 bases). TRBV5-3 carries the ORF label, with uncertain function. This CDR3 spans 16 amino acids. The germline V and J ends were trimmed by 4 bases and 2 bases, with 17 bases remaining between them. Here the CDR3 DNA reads TGTGCCAGAAGCACTAGACAGGCCGATTACACAGATACGCAGTATTTT. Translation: CARSTRQADYTDTQYF.

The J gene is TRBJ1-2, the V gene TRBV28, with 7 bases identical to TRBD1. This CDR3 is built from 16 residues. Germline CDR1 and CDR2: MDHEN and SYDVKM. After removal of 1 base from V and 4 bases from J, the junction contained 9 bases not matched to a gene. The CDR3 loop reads CASSLYSRGAAYGYTF. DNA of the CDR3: TGTGCCAGCAGTTTATACAGCAGGGGGGCAGCCTATGGCTACACCTTC.

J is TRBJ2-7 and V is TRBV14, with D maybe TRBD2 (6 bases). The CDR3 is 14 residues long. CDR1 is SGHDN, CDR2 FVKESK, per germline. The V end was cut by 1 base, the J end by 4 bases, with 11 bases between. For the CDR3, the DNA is TGTGCCAGCAGCCAAGGGTGGGGGGTGTACGAGCAGTACTTC. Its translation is CASSQGWGVYEQYF.

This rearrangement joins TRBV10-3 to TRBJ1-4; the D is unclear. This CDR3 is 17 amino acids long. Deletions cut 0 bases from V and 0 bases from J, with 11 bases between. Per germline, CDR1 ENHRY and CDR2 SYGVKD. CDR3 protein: CAISESSPGATNEKLFF. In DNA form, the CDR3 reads TGTGCCATCAGTGAGTCCAGCCCCGGGGCAACTAATGAAAAACTGTTTTTT.

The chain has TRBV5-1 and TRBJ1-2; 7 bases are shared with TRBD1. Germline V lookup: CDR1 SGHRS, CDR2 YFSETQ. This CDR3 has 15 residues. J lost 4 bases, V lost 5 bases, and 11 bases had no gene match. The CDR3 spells CASSPRQGAFYGYTF. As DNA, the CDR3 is TGCGCCAGCAGTCCCCGACAGGGCGCCTTCTATGGCTACACCTTC.

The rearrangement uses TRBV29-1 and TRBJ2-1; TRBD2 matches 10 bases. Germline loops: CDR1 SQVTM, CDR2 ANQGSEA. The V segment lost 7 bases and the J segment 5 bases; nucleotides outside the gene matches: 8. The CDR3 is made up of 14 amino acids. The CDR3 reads CSARSGRAHNEQFF. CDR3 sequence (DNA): TGCAGCGCTCGAAGCGGGAGGGCCCACAATGAGCAGTTCTTC.